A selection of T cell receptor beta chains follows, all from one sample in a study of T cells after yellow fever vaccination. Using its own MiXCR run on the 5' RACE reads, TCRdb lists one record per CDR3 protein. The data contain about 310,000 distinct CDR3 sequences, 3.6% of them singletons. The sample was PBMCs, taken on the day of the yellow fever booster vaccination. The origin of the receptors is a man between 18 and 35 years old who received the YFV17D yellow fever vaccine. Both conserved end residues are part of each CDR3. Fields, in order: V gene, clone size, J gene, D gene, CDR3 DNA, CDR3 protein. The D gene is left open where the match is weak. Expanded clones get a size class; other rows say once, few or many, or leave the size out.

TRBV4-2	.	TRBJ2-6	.	TGTGCCAGCACTATCGACAGCTCTGGGGCCAACGTCCTGACTTTC	CASTIDSSGANVLTF
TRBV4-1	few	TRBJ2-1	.	TGCGCCAGCAAACAAGGACTGACCTACAATGAGCAGTTCTTC	CASKQGLTYNEQFF
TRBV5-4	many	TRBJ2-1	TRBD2	TGTGCCAGCAGCGGAGCGGGGGGGCTAGCGGAGCAGTTCTTC	CASSGAGGLAEQFF
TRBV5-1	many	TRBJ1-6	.	TGCGCCAGCAGCTTTCTGTACCGGGGTCGTCTAGTCAGCGGGATGCCCCTCCACTTT	CASSFLYRGRLVSGMPLHF
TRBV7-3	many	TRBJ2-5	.	TGTGCCAGCAGCTTAATGGGGGGAGAGGAGGAGACCCAGTACTTC	CASSLMGGEEETQYF
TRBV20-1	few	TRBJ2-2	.	TGCAGTGCTGTCGCCCGGCCGGTTTTCCCCACCGGGGAGCTGTTTTTT	CSAVARPVFPTGELFF
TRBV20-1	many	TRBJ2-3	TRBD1	TGCAGTGCTTACGGACAGGGGAGTTCAGGGGATACGCAGTATTTT	CSAYGQGSSGDTQYF
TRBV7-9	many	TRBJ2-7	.	TGTGCCAGCAGCTTAGATCTTGGGCTGTACTTC	CASSLDLGLYF
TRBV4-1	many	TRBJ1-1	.	TGCGCCAGCAGCCAAGATAGGAGCCCGCAGGTTGGCACTGAAGCTTTCTTT	CASSQDRSPQVGTEAFF
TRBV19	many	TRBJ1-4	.	TGTGCCAGTAGTACCGAGACAGCTAATGAAAAACTGTTTTTT	CASSTETANEKLFF
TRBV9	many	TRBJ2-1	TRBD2	TGTGCCAGCAGCCCTCGACTAGCTCCCAATGAGCAGTTCTTC	CASSPRLAPNEQFF
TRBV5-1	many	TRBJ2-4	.	TGCGCCAGCAGCTTGACAGAGAACTTAGCCAAAAACATTCAGTACTTC	CASSLTENLAKNIQYF
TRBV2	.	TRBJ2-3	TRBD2	TGTGCCAGCAGTATTCAGCGGGGGTCCGCGGGGGATACGCAGTATTTT	CASSIQRGSAGDTQYF
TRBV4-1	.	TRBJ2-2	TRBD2	TGCGCCAGCAGCCACCTTAGCGGGGGAGGTACCGGGGAGCTGTTTTTT	CASSHLSGGGTGELFF
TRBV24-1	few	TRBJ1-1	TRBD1	TGTGCCACCAGTGATCCCGACAGGGGAGGAACTGAAGCTTTCTTT	CATSDPDRGGTEAFF
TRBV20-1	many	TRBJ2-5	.	TGCAGTGCTAGTGGCGGGACCCCTGAGACCCAGTACTTC	CSASGGTPETQYF
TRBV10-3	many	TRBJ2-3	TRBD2	TGTGCCATCAGGGGACTAGCGGCTCTAGATACGCAGTATTTT	CAIRGLAALDTQYF
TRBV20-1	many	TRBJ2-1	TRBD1	TGCAGTGCTTACAACCAGGGGGATGAGCAGTTCTTC	CSAYNQGDEQFF
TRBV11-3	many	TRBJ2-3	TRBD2	TGTGCCAGCAGCTTAGATCGACTAGCGGGTACAGATACGCAGTATTTT	CASSLDRLAGTDTQYF
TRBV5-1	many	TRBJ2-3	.	TGCGCCAGCAGCTGGGCAGCGGCAGATACGCAGTATTTT	CASSWAAADTQYF
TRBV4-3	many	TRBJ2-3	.	TGCGCCAGCAGCCAAGGGGACAGCACAGATACGCAGTATTTT	CASSQGDSTDTQYF
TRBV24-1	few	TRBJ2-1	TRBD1	TGTGCCACCAGTGCCACCGGGACAGGAGTCAATGAGCAGTTCTTC	CATSATGTGVNEQFF
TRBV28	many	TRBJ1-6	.	TGTGCCAGCAGCCTCAGTAATTCACCCCTCCACTTT	CASSLSNSPLHF
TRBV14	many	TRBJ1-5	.	TGTGCCAGCAGCCGGGGGGCCGGTCAGCCCCAGCATTTT	CASSRGAGQPQHF
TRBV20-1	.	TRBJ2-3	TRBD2	TGCAGTGCTAGGAGCGGGGGGGCGCGGGGTGCAGATACGCAGTATTTT	CSARSGGARGADTQYF
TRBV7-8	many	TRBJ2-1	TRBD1	TGTGCCAGCAGCCCCCTCCTACAGGGGGCCCTGGTGGAGCAGTTCTTC	CASSPLLQGALVEQFF
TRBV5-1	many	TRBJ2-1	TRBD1	TGCGCCAGCAGCGCCCGACAGGGGGCGAACAATGAGCAGTTCTTC	CASSARQGANNEQFF
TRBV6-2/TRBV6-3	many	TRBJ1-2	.	TGTGCCAGCAGTTACGCGTCGGATGCTGGCTACACCTTC	CASSYASDAGYTF
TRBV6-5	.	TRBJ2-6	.	TGTGCCAGCAGTTATCAGGGACCTGGGGCCAACGTCCTGACTTTC	CASSYQGPGANVLTF
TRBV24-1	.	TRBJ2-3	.	TGTGCCACCAGTAATGGGGCTAGTATTATTGATACGCAGTATTTT	CATSNGASIIDTQYF
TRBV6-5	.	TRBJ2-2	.	TGTGCCAGCGGTAGGGTGAACACCGGGGAGCTGTTTTTT	CASGRVNTGELFF
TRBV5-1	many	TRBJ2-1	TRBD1	TGCGCCAGCAGCTCCGGACAGGGGGCCTACAATGAGCAGTTCTTC	CASSSGQGAYNEQFF
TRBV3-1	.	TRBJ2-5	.	TGTGCCAGCAGTTCCGGGACACCTCGAGAGACCCAGTACTTC	CASSSGTPRETQYF
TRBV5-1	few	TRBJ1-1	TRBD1	TGCGCCAGCAGCCCCTGGGACAGGGGGAACACTGAAGCTTTCTTT	CASSPWDRGNTEAFF
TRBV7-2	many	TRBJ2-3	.	TGTGCCAGCAGCTTGAGCTTCTTTACCGCGGATACGCAGTATTTT	CASSLSFFTADTQYF
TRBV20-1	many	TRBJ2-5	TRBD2	TGCAGTGCTAGAGGTAGCGGGGGGCCGGGAGAGACCCAGTACTTC	CSARGSGGPGETQYF
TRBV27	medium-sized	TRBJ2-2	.	TGTGCCACTGGGTCGGCCAACACCGGGGAGCTGTTTTTT	CATGSANTGELFF
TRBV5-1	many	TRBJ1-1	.	TGCGCCAGCAGCCTGTACCCTGGCCGTGAAGCTTTCTTT	CASSLYPGREAFF
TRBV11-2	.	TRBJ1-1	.	TGTGCCAGCAGCTTAGCACCGTATAGGGGGATGAACACTGAAGCTTTCTTT	CASSLAPYRGMNTEAFF
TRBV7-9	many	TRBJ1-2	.	TGTGCCAGCAGCTTTGGGCCTGACGGCTACACCTTC	CASSFGPDGYTF
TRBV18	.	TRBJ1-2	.	TGTGCCAGCTCACCACAGGCGGAAAACTATGGCTACACCTTC	CASSPQAENYGYTF
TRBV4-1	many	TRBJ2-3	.	TGCGCCAGCAGCCAAGATGAGGGGCCGGGTACGCAGTATTTT	CASSQDEGPGTQYF
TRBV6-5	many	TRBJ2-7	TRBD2	TGTGCCAGCAGACCACCCAGCGGGGGGGGTAGCGAGCAGTACTTC	CASRPPSGGGSEQYF
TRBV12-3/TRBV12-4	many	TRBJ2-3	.	TGTGCCAGCAGTAGTGTGGGGAGCACAGATACGCAGTATTTT	CASSSVGSTDTQYF
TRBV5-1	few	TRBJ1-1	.	TGCGCCAGCAGCTTCCAGGGTGGTATGAACACTGAAGCTTTCTTT	CASSFQGGMNTEAFF
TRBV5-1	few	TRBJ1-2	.	TGCGCCAGCAGCTTGGTCCCAGTGGCCCCCTATGGCTACACCTTC	CASSLVPVAPYGYTF
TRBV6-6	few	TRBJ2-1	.	TGTGCCAGCAGGGTTCGGGGGGCGGATAGCAATGAGCAGTTCTTC	CASRVRGADSNEQFF
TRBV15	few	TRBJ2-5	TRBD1	TGTGCCACCGCACAACAGGGGGGAGGAGAGACCCAGTACTTC	CATAQQGGGETQYF